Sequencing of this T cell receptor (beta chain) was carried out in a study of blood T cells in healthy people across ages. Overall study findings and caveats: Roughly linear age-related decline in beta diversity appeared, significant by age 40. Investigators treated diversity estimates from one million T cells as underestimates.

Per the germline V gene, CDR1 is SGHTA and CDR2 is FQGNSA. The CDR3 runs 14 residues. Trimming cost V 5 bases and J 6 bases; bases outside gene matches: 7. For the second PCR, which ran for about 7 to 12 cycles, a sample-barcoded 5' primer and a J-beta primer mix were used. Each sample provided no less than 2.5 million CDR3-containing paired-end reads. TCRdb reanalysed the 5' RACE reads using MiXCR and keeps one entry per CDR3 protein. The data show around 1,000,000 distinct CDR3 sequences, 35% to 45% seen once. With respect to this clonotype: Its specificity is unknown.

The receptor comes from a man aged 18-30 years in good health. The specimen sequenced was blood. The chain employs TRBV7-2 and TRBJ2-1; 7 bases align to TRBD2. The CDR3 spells CASSLGLPGNEQFF. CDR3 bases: TGTGCCAGCAGCCTGGGACTACCCGGCAATGAGCAGTTCTTC.